Below, 10 T cell receptor beta chains from the same sample are listed, as sequenced in a study of T cell repertoires in aging, cancer and after chemotherapy. TRB rearrangements spanning V, D and J were amplified using mixed TRB-A/B primers. One entry per CDR3 protein results from TCRdb running MiXCR on the multiplex PCR reads. The repertoire consists of about 2,900 distinct CDR3 sequences, with 20% to 25% occurring once and the leading ten covering 30% to 40%. Amplification of TCR beta used genomic DNA extracted from peripheral blood. Sequences were obtained from blood. The receptors shown here come from a human donor with a blood cancer.

J is TRBJ1-1 and V is TRBV5-1; possibly TRBD1 for D (6 bases). The CDR3 length is 14 residues. V was trimmed by 4 bases and J by 3 bases, leaving 13 bases between them. Germline CDR1 and CDR2: SGHRS and YFSETQ. CDR3 region: CASSHREMHTEAFF. In DNA form, the CDR3 reads TGCGCCAGCAGCCACAGGGAAATGCACACTGAAGCTTTCTTT.

This clonotype is medium-sized (0.01 to 0.1%). CDR3: CASSWTSGRNNEQFF. The CDR3 DNA reads TGTGCCAGCAGTTGGACTAGCGGGAGAAACAATGAGCAGTTCTTC. The chain joins TRBV6-5 to TRBJ2-1; 13 bases align to TRBD2. Trimming at V came to 4 bases and at J to 5 bases, leaving 2 bases not matched to a gene. There are 15 residues in the CDR3. Germline V gives CDR1 MNHEY, CDR2 SVGAGI.

About this clonotype: The CDR3 does not end in the conserved phenylalanine or tryptophan, so this is likely a read error. The V gene is TRBV12-3 or TRBV12-4, the J gene TRBJ2-1; 7 nucleotides align to TRBD2. V lost 4 bases and J lost 7; bases outside the gene matches: 22. This CDR3 spans 19 amino acids. The CDR3 loop is CASSSRRSGLSGSWNEQFY. DNA for the CDR3: TGTGCCAGCAGTTCCCGGAGGTCGGGACTATCGGGGTCTTGGAATGAGCAGTTCTAC.

This clonotype was detected a few times. The J gene is TRBJ1-2, the V gene TRBV7-9; TRBD1 matches at 7 bases. The J segment lost 4 bases and the V segment lost 1 base, leaving 3 bases of the junction unmatched. Germline V lookup: CDR1 SEHNR, CDR2 FQNEAQ (reference sequence). CDR3 length: 14 residues. CDR3 amino acids: CASSLEDRSYGYTF. CDR3 sequence (DNA): TGTGCCAGCAGCTTAGAGGACAGGTCCTATGGCTACACCTTC.

This clonotype was seen a few times. The DNA for the CDR3 is TGCGCCAGCAGCTGGGGTATCCAGGGTAATCAGCCCCAGCATTTT. Its translation: CASSWGIQGNQPQHF. This rearrangement joins TRBV5-1 to TRBJ1-5, with TRBD1 as a possible D gene (5 bases). CDR3 size: 15 residues. Per the germline V gene, CDR1 is SGHRS and CDR2 is YFSETQ. V was clipped by 3 bases and J by 4 bases, with 14 bases between them.

By share, this clonotype counts as medium-sized. V gene TRBV30 combines with J gene TRBJ2-7, with 7 bases identical to TRBD1. Trimming took 2 bases from V and 2 from J; bases not matched to a gene: 6. The CDR3 is made up of 14 amino acids. Per the germline V gene, CDR1 is GTSNPN and CDR2 is SVGIG (reference sequence). CDR3 in amino acids: CAWSPQGPPYEQYF. DNA for the CDR3: TGTGCCTGGAGTCCACAGGGGCCACCCTACGAGCAGTACTTC.

In this sample, this clonotype is medium-sized (0.01 to 0.1%). This sequence joins TRBV6-2 or TRBV6-3 and TRBJ2-1, with a tentative D call TRBD2 (6 bases). The germline V gene encodes CDR1 MNHEY and CDR2 SVGEGT. CDR3 length equals 14 residues. Trimming took 2 bases from V and 6 from J, leaving 11 bases between them. In DNA, the CDR3 is TGTGCCAGCAGTTACAACCGACTAGTCAATGAGCAGTTCTTC. Protein sequence: CASSYNRLVNEQFF.

This clonotype was detected a few times. The chain couples TRBV20-1 to TRBJ1-6, with a weak D call TRBD1 (5 bases). V lost 1 base and J 9 bases, leaving 13 bases between the germline ends. The CDR3 totals 14 residues. Germline V gene lookup returns CDR1 DFQATT and CDR2 SNEGSKA (reference sequence). The CDR3 bases are TGCAGTGCTAGAGGGACAATCTCGGGTTCACCCCTCCACTTT. Its protein product is CSARGTISGSPLHF.

The rearrangement uses TRBV4-2 and TRBJ2-1; possible D gene TRBD2, 6 bases. Trimming cost V 0 bases and J 7 bases, with 10 bases left between them. The length of the CDR3 is 14 residues. CDR1 is LGHNA and CDR2 is YNFKEQ in the germline V gene. This chain's CDR3 is CASSQDTGSNEQFF. The DNA for the CDR3 is TGTGCCAGCAGCCAAGATACCGGGAGTAATGAGCAGTTCTTC.

By sample fraction, this clonotype is medium-sized. The rearrangement uses TRBV18 and TRBJ2-3, with no clear D. CDR3 length: 15 amino acids. The V end lost 1 base, the J end lost 2 bases, and 10 bases lay between the germline ends. Per the germline V gene, CDR1 is KGHSH and CDR2 is LQKENI. The CDR3 here is CASSPLSSVTDTQYF. CDR3 nucleotides: TGTGCCAGCTCACCACTTTCCTCAGTCACAGATACGCAGTATTTT. The full variable domain, completed using reference TRBV18 and TRBJ2-3, is NAGVMQNPRHLVRRRGQEARLRCSPMKGHSHVYWYRQLPEEGLKFMVYLQKENIIDESGMPKERFSAEFPKEGPSILRIQQVVRGDSAAYFCASSPLSSVTDTQYFGPGTRLTVL.